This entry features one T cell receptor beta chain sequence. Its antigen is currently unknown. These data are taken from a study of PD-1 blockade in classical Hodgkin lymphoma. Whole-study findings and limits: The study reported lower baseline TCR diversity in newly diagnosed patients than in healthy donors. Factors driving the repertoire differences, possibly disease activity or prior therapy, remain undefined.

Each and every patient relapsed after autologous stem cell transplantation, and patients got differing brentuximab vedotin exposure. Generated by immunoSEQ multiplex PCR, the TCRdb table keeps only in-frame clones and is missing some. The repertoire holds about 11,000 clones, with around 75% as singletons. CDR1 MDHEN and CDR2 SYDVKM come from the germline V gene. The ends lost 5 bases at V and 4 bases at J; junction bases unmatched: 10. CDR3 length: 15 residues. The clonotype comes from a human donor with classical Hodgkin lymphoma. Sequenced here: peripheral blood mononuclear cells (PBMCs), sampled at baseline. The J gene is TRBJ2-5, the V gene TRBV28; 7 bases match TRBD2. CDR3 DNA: TGTGCCAGCAGTGATCGGTTAACGGGGGGAGAGACCCAGTACTTC. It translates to CASSDRLTGGETQYF.